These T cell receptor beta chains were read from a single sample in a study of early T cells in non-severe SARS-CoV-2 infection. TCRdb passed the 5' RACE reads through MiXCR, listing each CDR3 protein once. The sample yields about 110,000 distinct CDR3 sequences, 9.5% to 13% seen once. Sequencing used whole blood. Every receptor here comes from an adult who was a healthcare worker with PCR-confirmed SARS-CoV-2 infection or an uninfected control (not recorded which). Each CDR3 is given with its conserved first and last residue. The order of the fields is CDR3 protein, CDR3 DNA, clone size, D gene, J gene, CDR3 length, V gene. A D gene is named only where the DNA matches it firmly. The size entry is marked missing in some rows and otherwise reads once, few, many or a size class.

CDR3 protein: CSAIVPTNEKLFF
CDR3 DNA: TGCAGTGCCATAGTTCCAACTAATGAAAAACTGTTTTTT
clone size: few
D gene: NA
J gene: TRBJ1-4
CDR3 length: 13
V gene: TRBV20-1

CDR3 protein: CASRRTGGSPLHF
CDR3 DNA: TGTGCCAGCAGGCGGACAGGGGGCTCACCCCTCCACTTT
clone size: NA
D gene: TRBD1
J gene: TRBJ1-6
CDR3 length: 13
V gene: TRBV9

CDR3 protein: CASSDLRGEETQYF
CDR3 DNA: TGCGCCAGCAGTGATCTGAGGGGGGAAGAGACCCAGTACTTC
clone size: few
D gene: NA
J gene: TRBJ2-5
CDR3 length: 14
V gene: TRBV10-2

CDR3 protein: CSVWGDRSSDTQYF
CDR3 DNA: TGCAGCGTTTGGGGAGACAGAAGCTCAGATACGCAGTATTTT
clone size: few
D gene: NA
J gene: TRBJ2-3
CDR3 length: 14
V gene: TRBV29-1

CDR3 protein: CASSFRAGIQGPNRPYEQYF
CDR3 DNA: TGCGCCAGCAGTTTTCGCGCCGGGATCCAGGGGCCTAACCGTCCCTACGAGCAGTACTTC
clone size: few
D gene: NA
J gene: TRBJ2-7
CDR3 length: 20
V gene: TRBV23-1

CDR3 protein: CASSERGPNTGELFF
CDR3 DNA: TGTGCCAGCAGCGAGAGGGGCCCTAACACCGGGGAGCTGTTTTTT
clone size: NA
D gene: NA
J gene: TRBJ2-2
CDR3 length: 15
V gene: TRBV7-3

CDR3 protein: CASSPLWRETQYF
CDR3 DNA: TGTGCCAGCAGTCCTCTTTGGAGGGAGACCCAGTACTTC
clone size: NA
D gene: NA
J gene: TRBJ2-5
CDR3 length: 13
V gene: TRBV6-6

CDR3 protein: CASSIGGAGNSPLHF
CDR3 DNA: TGTGCCAGCAGCATAGGGGGCGCGGGAAATTCACCCCTCCACTTT
clone size: NA
D gene: TRBD1
J gene: TRBJ1-6
CDR3 length: 15
V gene: TRBV5-6

CDR3 protein: CASSALGGPYNSPLHF
CDR3 DNA: TGTGCCAGCAGCGCCTTGGGAGGACCGTATAATTCACCCCTCCACTTT
clone size: few
D gene: NA
J gene: TRBJ1-6
CDR3 length: 16
V gene: TRBV21-1

CDR3 protein: CASSLTGKENTGELFF
CDR3 DNA: TGCGCCAGCAGCTTGACAGGCAAGGAGAACACCGGGGAGCTGTTTTTT
clone size: few
D gene: NA
J gene: TRBJ2-2
CDR3 length: 16
V gene: TRBV5-1

CDR3 protein: CASSWLSGSGELFF
CDR3 DNA: TGTGCCAGCAGCTGGTTATCAGGGAGCGGGGAGCTGTTTTTT
clone size: many
D gene: NA
J gene: TRBJ2-2
CDR3 length: 14
V gene: TRBV11-2

CDR3 protein: CASSIVGREQYF
CDR3 DNA: TGTGCCAGCAGCATTGTCGGGCGCGAGCAGTACTTC
clone size: few
D gene: NA
J gene: TRBJ2-7
CDR3 length: 12
V gene: TRBV7-9

CDR3 protein: CASSATINQPQHF
CDR3 DNA: TGTGCCAGCAGTGCGACTATCAATCAGCCCCAGCATTTT
clone size: NA
D gene: NA
J gene: TRBJ1-5
CDR3 length: 13
V gene: TRBV27

CDR3 protein: CASSFGTGSNYGYTF
CDR3 DNA: TGTGCCAGCAGTTTCGGGACAGGGTCGAACTATGGCTACACCTTC
clone size: many
D gene: TRBD1
J gene: TRBJ1-2
CDR3 length: 15
V gene: TRBV28

CDR3 protein: CASSWRYEGTEAFF
CDR3 DNA: TGCGCCAGCAGCTGGCGGTACGAGGGCACTGAAGCTTTCTTT
clone size: NA
D gene: NA
J gene: TRBJ1-1
CDR3 length: 14
V gene: TRBV5-1

CDR3 protein: CASSEVPNEQFF
CDR3 DNA: TGCGCCAGCAGCGAGGTCCCGAATGAGCAGTTCTTC
clone size: many
D gene: NA
J gene: TRBJ2-1
CDR3 length: 12
V gene: TRBV5-1

CDR3 protein: CASSFDNKETQYF
CDR3 DNA: TGCGCCAGCAGCTTCGACAATAAAGAGACCCAGTACTTC
clone size: NA
D gene: NA
J gene: TRBJ2-5
CDR3 length: 13
V gene: TRBV5-1

CDR3 protein: CASSSLPTGEETQYF
CDR3 DNA: TGTGCCAGCAGCTCCCTACCTACAGGGGAAGAGACCCAGTACTTC
clone size: NA
D gene: TRBD1
J gene: TRBJ2-5
CDR3 length: 15
V gene: TRBV11-2

CDR3 protein: CASSLVGANNQPQHF
CDR3 DNA: TGTGCCAGCAGCTTAGTAGGGGCTAACAATCAGCCCCAGCATTTT
clone size: many
D gene: NA
J gene: TRBJ1-5
CDR3 length: 15
V gene: TRBV7-2

CDR3 protein: CASSLEYRGDTEAFF
CDR3 DNA: TGTGCCAGCAGCTTGGAGTACAGGGGGGACACTGAAGCTTTCTTT
clone size: few
D gene: TRBD1
J gene: TRBJ1-1
CDR3 length: 15
V gene: TRBV5-4

CDR3 protein: CASSPLAGGPIGGRGEQFF
CDR3 DNA: TGTGCCAGCAGCCCGCTAGCGGGGGGGCCGATCGGCGGGCGGGGTGAGCAGTTCTTC
clone size: NA
D gene: TRBD2
J gene: TRBJ2-1
CDR3 length: 19
V gene: TRBV9

CDR3 protein: CASSPHPKSRGTEAFF
CDR3 DNA: TGTGCCAGCAGCCCACACCCAAAATCGAGGGGCACTGAAGCTTTCTTT
clone size: NA
D gene: NA
J gene: TRBJ1-1
CDR3 length: 16
V gene: TRBV7-2

CDR3 protein: CASSRTAGENEQFF
CDR3 DNA: TGTGCCAGCAGCCGGACGGCCGGGGAAAATGAGCAGTTCTTC
clone size: NA
D gene: NA
J gene: TRBJ2-1
CDR3 length: 14
V gene: TRBV3-1

CDR3 protein: CSARPPSGVSYEQYF
CDR3 DNA: TGCAGTGCTAGACCCCCTAGCGGAGTCTCCTACGAGCAGTACTTC
clone size: NA
D gene: TRBD2
J gene: TRBJ2-7
CDR3 length: 15
V gene: TRBV20-1

CDR3 protein: CASSSHPSGQGYGYTF
CDR3 DNA: TGCGCCAGCAGCTCCCATCCTTCGGGACAGGGTTATGGCTACACCTTC
clone size: NA
D gene: TRBD1
J gene: TRBJ1-2
CDR3 length: 16
V gene: TRBV4-1

CDR3 protein: CASSRVSSGGPLETQYF
CDR3 DNA: TGTGCCAGCAGCCGAGTCAGCTCCGGGGGTCCCCTGGAGACCCAGTACTTC
clone size: few
D gene: NA
J gene: TRBJ2-5
CDR3 length: 17
V gene: TRBV7-2

CDR3 protein: CASSVTGRANYGYTF
CDR3 DNA: TGTGCCAGCAGTGTCACAGGTCGTGCTAACTATGGCTACACCTTC
clone size: NA
D gene: NA
J gene: TRBJ1-2
CDR3 length: 15
V gene: TRBV28

CDR3 protein: CSARDPGKETQYF
CDR3 DNA: TGCAGTGCTAGAGACCCCGGGAAAGAGACCCAGTACTTC
clone size: many
D gene: NA
J gene: TRBJ2-5
CDR3 length: 13
V gene: TRBV20-1

CDR3 protein: CASSLGQSSTDTQYF
CDR3 DNA: TGCGCCAGCAGCTTGGGACAGTCTAGCACAGATACGCAGTATTTT
clone size: few
D gene: NA
J gene: TRBJ2-3
CDR3 length: 15
V gene: TRBV5-1

CDR3 protein: CASSLVPISQGSNYGYTF
CDR3 DNA: TGTGCCAGCAGCTTAGTTCCCATCTCGCAGGGCTCGAATTACGGCTACACCTTC
clone size: NA
D gene: NA
J gene: TRBJ1-2
CDR3 length: 18
V gene: TRBV11-2

CDR3 protein: CASSSGTVPGNTIYF
CDR3 DNA: TGTGCCAGCAGCTCCGGGACCGTACCTGGAAACACCATATATTTT
clone size: NA
D gene: NA
J gene: TRBJ1-3
CDR3 length: 15
V gene: TRBV7-9

CDR3 protein: CASSEYTLTDTQYF
CDR3 DNA: TGTGCCAGCAGTGAATATACGCTGACAGATACGCAGTATTTT
clone size: few
D gene: NA
J gene: TRBJ2-3
CDR3 length: 14
V gene: TRBV25-1